These 25 T cell receptor beta chains share one sample of origin, sequenced in a study of shared clonotypes between healthy human individuals. Profiling relied on immunoSEQ multiplex PCR, and the TCRdb table lists in-frame clones only, not all of them. This table holds approximately 87,000 clones, under 65% found once. Sequencing was performed on memory CD8+ T cells sorted from blood. This sample's subset: CD45RO+ cells pooled with CCR7-negative TemRA cells. The receptor source for this set is a man aged 25-45 years in good health.

This clone was seen just once. The chain combines TRBV5-1 with TRBJ1-2, with D unresolved. This CDR3 spans 14 amino acids. Germline V gene data show CDR1 as SGHRS and CDR2 as YFSETQ. V was trimmed by 1 base and J by 4 bases, leaving 11 bases between them. This CDR3 reads CASSLSGSGYGYTF. CDR3 sequence (DNA): TGCGCCAGCAGCTTGAGTGGGTCTGGCTATGGCTACACCTTC.

This clone was seen more than once but under ten times. This chain uses TRBV7-9 with TRBJ1-1; the D is unclear. Trimming shortened V by 5 bases and J by 6 bases, and 22 bases separated the two germline ends. The CDR3 covers 16 residues. Per germline, CDR1 SEHNR and CDR2 FQNEAQ (reference sequence). CDR3 sequence: CASSAASDGLGAEAFF. The DNA of the CDR3 is TGTGCCAGCAGCGCCGCGAGCGACGGGCTGGGCGCTGAAGCTTTCTTT.

This rearrangement joins TRBV4-2 to TRBJ2-3; the match to TRBD2 covers 8 bases. V shed 6 bases, J shed 2 bases, and the junction held 13 bases outside the gene matches. The germline gives CDR1 LGHNA, CDR2 YNFKEQ. The CDR3 runs 17 residues. The CDR3 region has the DNA TGTGCCAGCAGAAGTTTAGCGGGAAGCGTTGACACAGATACGCAGTATTTT. The encoded protein is CASRSLAGSVDTDTQYF.

Many counts were recorded for this clone. The genes are TRBV19 and TRBJ1-2; D uncertain. V lost 6 bases and J lost 4, with 6 bases in between. CDR3 length: 11 amino acids. The germline gives CDR1 LNHDA, CDR2 SQIVND (reference sequence). Here the CDR3 reads CASRALYGYTF. The CDR3 DNA sequence: TGTGCCAGTAGGGCTCTCTATGGCTACACCTTC.

V is TRBV27 and J is TRBJ2-2; TRBD2 aligns across 10 bases. Looked up from germline, CDR1 is MNHEY and CDR2 is SMNVEV (reference sequence). V trimming: 4 bases; J trimming: 4 bases; junction bases outside the gene matches: 12. This CDR3 comprises 18 residues. The chain's CDR3 is CASSSSGSRKGRTGELFF. CDR3 bases: TGTGCCAGCAGTTCTAGCGGGAGTAGAAAGGGGCGCACCGGGGAGCTGTTTTTT.

On this clone itself: A read error is likely here: a far larger clone is one base away. Additional DNA sequences in this sample encode the identical CDR3. This rearrangement joins TRBV6-4 to TRBJ2-1, with D maybe TRBD2 (5 bases). The ends were cut back, 2 bases at V and 4 bases at J, with 12 bases in the middle. The CDR3 consists of 15 residues. CDR1 and CDR2 from the germline V gene are MRHNA and SNTAGT. The CDR3 DNA reads TGTGCCAGCAGTGACGCGAGCGGAAGTTACAATGAGCAGTTCTTC. It codes for CASSDASGSYNEQFF.

This clone was seen repeatedly, ten times or more. The chain recombines TRBV4-1 with TRBJ2-7, with TRBD2 matching 8 bases. Germline CDR1 is MGHRA and CDR2 is YSYEKL. The J segment lost 3 bases and the V segment lost 0 bases, leaving 4 bases of the junction unmatched. The CDR3 contains 15 residues. Written as DNA, the CDR3 is TGCGCCAGCAGCCAAGACTTGACTAGCGTCTACGAGCAGTACTTC. Protein product: CASSQDLTSVYEQYF.

This clone has a count of ten or more. The chain uses TRBV7-8 and TRBJ1-1, with D hard to call. Trimming stripped 4 bases from V and 6 bases from J, with 12 bases between. CDR3 length: 13 amino acids. Germline lookup yields CDR1 SGHVS and CDR2 FQNEAQ. DNA of the CDR3: TGTGCCAGCAGCTCGGGCCCAGTAGCTGAAGCTTTCTTT. Its translation is CASSSGPVAEAFF.

This chain links TRBV9 with TRBJ2-7, with 9 bases identical to TRBD2. Germline loops: CDR1 SGDLS, CDR2 YYNGEE. The length of the CDR3 is 14 residues. Trimming took 4 bases from V and 5 from J; bases not matched to a gene: 7. CDR3 region: CASSPSGNFHEQYF. In DNA, the CDR3 is TGTGCCAGCAGCCCTAGCGGGAATTTCCACGAGCAGTACTTC.

This sequence joins TRBV5-5 and TRBJ2-3, with TRBD1 identical over 7 bases. CDR3 length equals 15 residues. Germline-derived CDR1 and CDR2 are SGHKS and YYEKEE (reference sequence). Trimming cost V 2 bases and J 0 bases; bases outside gene matches: 3. CDR3 loop: CASSLEGASTDTQYF. CDR3 DNA: TGTGCCAGCAGCTTAGAGGGGGCAAGCACAGATACGCAGTATTTT.

This chain connects TRBV27 to TRBJ2-1; no reliable D call. Germline loops: CDR1 MNHEY, CDR2 SMNVEV (reference sequence). This CDR3 has 12 residues. The V gene lost 6 bases and the J gene lost 9 bases, with 12 bases spanning the gap. CDR3 protein: CASSPFTGEQFF. In DNA, the CDR3 is TGTGCCAGCAGCCCCTTTACTGGTGAGCAGTTCTTC.

The CDR3 spells CASSLYRGLKAYGYTF. The CDR3 nucleotides read TGTGCCAGCAGCTTATATCGGGGTTTAAAAGCCTATGGCTACACCTTC. The rearrangement links TRBV7-8 to TRBJ1-2; D remains ambiguous. V was shortened by 2 bases and J by 4 bases, with 17 bases between the two germline ends. Germline assignment: CDR1 SGHVS and CDR2 FQNEAQ. The CDR3 contains 16 residues.

The J gene is TRBJ2-5, the V gene TRBV19; 7 bases map to TRBD2. CDR1 is LNHDA, CDR2 SQIVND, per germline (reference sequence). The length of the CDR3 is 16 residues. V was clipped by 7 bases and J by 5 bases; unmatched bases: 16. The CDR3, as DNA: TGTGCCAGTACCCATGGTAACGGGAGGATCGGGGAGACCCAGTACTTC. Translated: CASTHGNGRIGETQYF.

The chain joins TRBV5-1 to TRBJ1-1, with no clear D. Trimming took 2 bases from V and 4 from J, leaving 6 bases between them. The CDR3 is 12 amino acids. Germline CDR1 is SGHRS and CDR2 is YFSETQ. The CDR3 sequence: CASSFRTTEAFF. Written as DNA, the CDR3 is TGCGCCAGCAGCTTCAGGACCACTGAAGCTTTCTTT.

On this clone itself: The sample contains more than one DNA sequence encoding this CDR3. The rearrangement joins TRBV4-3 to TRBJ2-1; D may be TRBD1 (5 bases). V lost 3 bases and J 5 bases, leaving 8 bases between the germline ends. This CDR3 spans 13 amino acids. Germline CDR1 LGHNA, CDR2 YSLEER. The CDR3 is CASSQAGNNEQFF. As DNA, the CDR3 is TGCGCCAGCAGCCAGGCAGGGAACAATGAGCAGTTCTTC.

This clone was seen a few times. The chain uses TRBV9 and TRBJ1-2, with D possibly being TRBD1 (6 bases). V lost 2 bases and J 8 bases, leaving 13 bases between the germline ends. The CDR3 is made up of 13 amino acids. Germline CDR1 and CDR2: SGDLS and YYNGEE. CDR3 sequence reads: CASSVSRGDGYTF. CDR3 in DNA: TGTGCCAGCAGCGTCTCCAGGGGCGACGGCTACACCTTC.

V usage is TRBV5-3 and J usage is TRBJ1-2, with 8 positions matching TRBD1. TRBV5-3 is classed as an ORF, of uncertain function. Trimming took 4 bases from V and 3 from J; bases not matched to a gene: 11. This CDR3 contains 16 residues. CDR3 loop: CARSPKIGQGDYGYTF. The CDR3 bases are TGTGCCAGAAGCCCAAAAATAGGACAGGGAGACTATGGCTACACCTTC.

The V call is TRBV27, the J call TRBJ2-1, with D hard to call. Trimming removed 5 bases at V and 9 bases at J, with 14 bases between. The germline gives CDR1 MNHEY, CDR2 SMNVEV (reference sequence). The CDR3 is made up of 13 amino acids. CDR3 sequence reads: CASSLRPIGEQFF. The CDR3 nucleotides read TGTGCCAGCAGTCTAAGGCCGATTGGTGAGCAGTTCTTC.

This clone was picked up many times. CDR3 bases: TGCGCCAGCAGCCAAGGTTTAAGGGGGGTCTACGAGCAGTACTTC. Encoded protein: CASSQGLRGVYEQYF. This chain uses TRBV4-3 with TRBJ2-7; D might be TRBD1 or TRBD2, each matching 6 bases. CDR1 LGHNA and CDR2 YSLEER come from the germline V gene. V was pared by 1 base and J by 3 bases, with 13 bases between. The CDR3 extends over 15 amino acids.

CDR3: CTSSQDLTAPGNTIYF. The CDR3 DNA reads TGCACCAGCAGCCAAGATCTGACAGCTCCTGGAAACACCATATATTTT. This rearrangement joins TRBV1 to TRBJ1-3; whether TRBD1, the table's D call, matches the DNA was not checked. TRBV1 is noted as a pseudogene. The CDR3 consists of 16 residues.

The chain carries TRBV13 and TRBJ2-7; tentatively, D is TRBD1 (5 bases). The germline CDR1 and CDR2 sequences are PRHDT and FYEKMQ (reference sequence). V lost 0 bases, J lost 6 bases, and 9 bases lay in between. The CDR3 loop spans 13 amino acids. As DNA, the CDR3 is TGTGCCAGCAGCTTAGGTTCCAGGGCCGAGCAGTACTTC. Translated: CASSLGSRAEQYF.

The chain is built from TRBV7-2 and TRBJ1-5; the D gene is possibly TRBD1 (5 bases). This CDR3 has 14 residues. Germline V lookup: CDR1 SGHTA, CDR2 FQGNSA. V dropped 3 bases and J dropped 1 base, with 7 bases sitting between them. The DNA for the CDR3 is TGTGCCAGCAGCTTTAGGGACAGCAATCAGCCCCAGCATTTT. It codes for CASSFRDSNQPQHF.

The chain links TRBV6-4 to TRBJ2-2, with 9 bases that match TRBD1. Germline V lookup: CDR1 MRHNA, CDR2 SNTAGT. V shed 5 bases, J shed 7 bases, and the junction held 8 bases outside the gene matches. The CDR3 runs 15 residues. The CDR3 DNA reads as TGTGCCAGCAGTCGACAGGGGGAGCGTCACGGGGAGCTGTTTTTT. It yields the protein CASSRQGERHGELFF.

This clone appeared a few times. The J gene is TRBJ2-7, the V gene TRBV5-4, with D possibly being TRBD1 (6 bases). The germline V and J ends were trimmed by 1 base and 0 bases, with 14 bases remaining between them. The germline V gene has CDR1 SGHNT and CDR2 YYREEE (reference sequence). This CDR3 is built from 16 residues. The CDR3, as DNA: TGTGCCAGCAGCTTGAATGGACAGACCAGCTCCTACGAGCAGTACTTC. The encoded protein is CASSLNGQTSSYEQYF.

For the CDR3, the DNA is TGTGCCAGCAGTTCGACAGGGCCCAAATGGGGAGCTTTCTTT. This translates into CASSSTGPKWGAFF. This chain connects TRBV11-1 to TRBJ1-1; TRBD1 aligns across 7 bases. Germline trimming cut 6 bases from V and 10 bases from J; bases unmatched to any gene: 14. The CDR3 has 14 amino acids. CDR1 is SGHAT, CDR2 FQDESV, per germline (reference sequence).